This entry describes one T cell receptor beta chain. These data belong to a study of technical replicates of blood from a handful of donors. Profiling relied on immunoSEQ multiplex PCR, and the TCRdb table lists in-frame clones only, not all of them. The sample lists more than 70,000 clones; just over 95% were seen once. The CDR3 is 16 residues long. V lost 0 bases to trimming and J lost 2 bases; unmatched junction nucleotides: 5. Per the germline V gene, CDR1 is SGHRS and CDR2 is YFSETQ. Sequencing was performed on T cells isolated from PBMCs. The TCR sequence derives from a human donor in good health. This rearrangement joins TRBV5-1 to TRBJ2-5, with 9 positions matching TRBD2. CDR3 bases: TGCGCCAGCAGCTTGGTTAGCGGGAGCCAACAAGAGACCCAGTACTTC. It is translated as CASSLVSGSQQETQYF. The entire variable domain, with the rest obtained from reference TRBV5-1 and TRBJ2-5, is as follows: KAGVTQTPRYLIKTRGQQVTLSCSPISGHRSVSWYQQTPGQGLQFLFEYFSETQRNKGNFPGRFSGRQFSNSRSEMNVSTLELGDSALYLCASSLVSGSQQETQYFGPGTRLLVL.